This T cell receptor (beta chain) was observed in a study of early T cells in non-severe SARS-CoV-2 infection. Study-wide background: Sequencing was performed on bulk RNA from unsorted whole blood, leaving chains unpaired.

Attachment of unique molecular identifiers to individual cDNA molecules was performed. TCRdb re-called the 5' RACE reads with MiXCR, one entry per CDR3 protein. The repertoire holds 45,000 to 60,000 distinct CDR3 sequences, with about a tenth as singletons. The CDR3 extends over 13 amino acids. The V and J ends lost 5 bases and 0 bases respectively, with 7 bases between them. Germline V gives CDR1 SGHTA, CDR2 FQGNSA. This clonotype was observed a few times. The specimen sequenced was whole blood. The chain links TRBV7-2 to TRBJ1-1; D unclear. This sequence originates from an adult who was a healthcare worker with PCR-confirmed SARS-CoV-2 infection or an uninfected control (not recorded which). For the CDR3, the DNA is TGTGCCAGCAGCCTTAGTATGAACACTGAAGCTTTCTTT. Its protein is CASSLSMNTEAFF.